The T cell receptor beta chain described here comes from a study of shared clonotypes between healthy human individuals. V lost 5 bases to trimming and J lost 6 bases; unmatched junction nucleotides: 6. The CDR3 spans 15 residues. The germline V gene encodes CDR1 SGHVS and CDR2 FQNEAQ. Study results and limitations: Sampling was confined to blood; repertoires within tissues likely differ.

The table came from immunoSEQ multiplex PCR; TCRdb's copy has only in-frame clones and leaves some out. Among roughly 520,000 clones listed, about 96% were seen once. Concerning this clone itself: Its specificity is not known.

The source of this sequence is a woman in her twenties or thirties in good health. This chain joins TRBV7-8 and TRBJ2-7, with 14 bases lining up with TRBD2. The material sequenced was naive CD4+ T cells sorted from blood. Documented subset: CD45RA+ positively selected. The CDR3 nucleotides read TGTGCCAGCAGCCGGGGACTAGCGGGAGTAGGCGAGCAGTACTTC. Translated, it gives CASSRGLAGVGEQYF.